The present T cell receptor beta chain was sequenced within a study of patients and donors after allogeneic stem cell transplantation. The CDR3 runs to 14 residues. Per the germline V gene, CDR1 is SGHAT and CDR2 is FQNNGV. V lost 2 bases and J lost 3; bases outside the gene matches: 3. One entry per CDR3 protein, called by TCRdb with MiXCR from the RT-PCR reads. The table lists 25,000 to 30,000 distinct CDR3 sequences, over 7% of them singletons. The table lists this clonotype with many counts. This sequence was found in a human donor who was either an allogeneic HSCT recipient or a stem cell or donor lymphocyte infusion donor (not recorded which). It is not recorded whose cells these are; they may come from a transplant donor. V and J are TRBV11-2 and TRBJ2-5, with 7 bases matching TRBD2. Source material: blood, either unsorted or a sorted T cell fraction (not recorded which). As DNA, the CDR3 is TGTGCCAGCAGCTTAAGCGGGGCTAAAGAGACCCAGTACTTC. It is translated as CASSLSGAKETQYF. The complete variable domain, with remaining parts taken from reference TRBV11-2 and TRBJ2-5, reads EAGVAQSPRYKIIEKRQSVAFWCNPISGHATLYWYQQILGQGPKLLIQFQNNGVVDDSQLPKDRFSAERLKGVDSTLKIQPAKLEDSAVYLCASSLSGAKETQYFGPGTRLLVL.